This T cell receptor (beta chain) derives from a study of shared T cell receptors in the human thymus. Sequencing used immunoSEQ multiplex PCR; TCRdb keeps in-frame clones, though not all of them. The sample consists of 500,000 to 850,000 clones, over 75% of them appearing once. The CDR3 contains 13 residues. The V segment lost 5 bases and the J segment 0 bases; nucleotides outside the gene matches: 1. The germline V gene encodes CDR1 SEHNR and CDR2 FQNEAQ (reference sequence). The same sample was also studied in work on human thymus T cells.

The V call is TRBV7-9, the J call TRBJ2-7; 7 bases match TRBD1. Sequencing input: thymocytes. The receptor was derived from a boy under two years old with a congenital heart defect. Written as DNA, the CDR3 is TGTGCCAGCAGCCACAGGGGCTCCTACGAGCAGTACTTC. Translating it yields CASSHRGSYEQYF.